These 32 T cell receptor beta chains share one sample of origin, sequenced in a study of breast tumors, draining lymph nodes, adjacent tissues. Samples came from axillary lymph nodes draining the breast cancer. TCRdb redid the calling of the multiplex PCR reads with MiXCR, one entry per CDR3 protein. The sample contains roughly 260,000 distinct CDR3 sequences, 30% of which appear only once. Sequenced: axillary lymph node tissue. These receptors were collected from a female donor with breast cancer. Some clones in this sample may be carry-over from other donors' samples.

At least ten counts were recorded for this clonotype. V gene TRBV11-3 combines with J gene TRBJ2-5; D may be TRBD2 (6 bases). The germline V and J ends were trimmed by 4 bases and 2 bases, with 11 bases remaining between them. The germline V gene encodes CDR1 SGHNT and CDR2 YENEEA. The CDR3 length is 14 residues. CDR3 DNA sequence: TGTGCCAGCAGCTCTAGGGACTTACAAGAGACCCAGTACTTC. This encodes CASSSRDLQETQYF.

This clonotype has ten or more counts. This chain links TRBV29-1 with TRBJ1-5, with no clear D. This CDR3 spans 13 amino acids. Germline CDR1 and CDR2: SQVTM and ANQGSEA. Between the trimmed V and J ends, which lost 5 bases and 5 bases, there was a span of 13 bases. The CDR3 reads CSVCDGGYQPQHF. Written as DNA, the CDR3 is TGCAGCGTTTGTGACGGAGGCTATCAGCCCCAGCATTTT.

A remark on this clonotype: Just one base apart from a much larger clone, this may be a read error. V usage is TRBV11-2 and J usage is TRBJ2-7; the D gene is possibly TRBD2 (6 bases). Germline CDR1 SGHAT, CDR2 FQNNGV. The CDR3 is 14 residues long. The V gene lost 0 bases and the J gene lost 3 bases, with 9 bases spanning the gap. The CDR3 spells CASSLDAGGYEQYF. As DNA, the CDR3 is TGTGCCAGCAGCTTAGATGCCGGGGGCTACGAGCAGTACTTC.

As for this clonotype: One end of the junction fails to match germline, which may point to a read error. The V call is TRBV3-1, the J call TRBJ2-2; possibly TRBD1 or TRBD2 for D (5 bases each). Germline CDR1 is LGHDT and CDR2 is YNNKEL (reference sequence). This CDR3 is 15 amino acids long. This CDR3 reads CASSLGESWSGELSF. The DNA for the CDR3 is TGTGCCAGCAGCCTAGGGGAGAGTTGGTCCGGGGAGCTGTCTTTT.

In this sample, this clonotype turned up a few times. The J gene is TRBJ2-1, the V gene TRBV5-4; no clear D. Germline V gene sequence: CDR1 SGHNT, CDR2 YYREEE (reference sequence). This CDR3 has 12 residues. The germline V and J ends were trimmed by 0 bases and 9 bases, with 7 bases remaining between them. The CDR3 DNA is TGTGCCAGCAGCTTGGTTAATGGTGAGCAGTTCTTC. It translates to CASSLVNGEQFF.

V and J are TRBV7-9 and TRBJ2-5; D is possibly TRBD2 (5 bases). Germline CDR1 SEHNR, CDR2 FQNEAQ (reference sequence). The CDR3 is 15 amino acids. V gave up 5 bases and J gave up 2 bases, with 15 bases separating them. The CDR3 region is CASSPRGGEQETQYF. Here the CDR3 DNA reads TGTGCCAGCAGCCCTCGGGGTGGGGAGCAAGAGACCCAGTACTTC. Variable domain in full (rest from reference TRBV7-9 and TRBJ2-5): DTGVSQNPRHKITKRGQNVTFRCDPISEHNRLYWYRQTLGQGPEFLTYFQNEAQLEKSRLLSDRFSAERPKGSFSTLEIQRTEQGDSAMYLCASSPRGGEQETQYFGPGTRLLVL.

This clonotype was counted many times. The V call is TRBV7-9, the J call TRBJ2-7; 7 bases match TRBD2. The CDR3 sequence is 17 residues long. Germline CDR1 is SEHNR and CDR2 is FQNEAQ (reference sequence). J was trimmed by 0 bases and V by 1 base; bases with no gene match: 9. This CDR3 reads CASSLDFGSGYSYEQYF. The CDR3 DNA follows: TGTGCCAGCAGCTTAGACTTTGGTAGCGGGTACTCCTACGAGCAGTACTTC.

This clonotype was counted between two and nine times. This CDR3 is CASSSRTGVEQYF. The CDR3 nucleotides read TGTGCCAGCAGTAGCCGGACAGGGGTCGAGCAGTACTTC. This chain uses TRBV27 with TRBJ2-7, with 9 positions matching TRBD1. Germline V lookup: CDR1 MNHEY, CDR2 SMNVEV (reference sequence). The CDR3 totals 13 residues. V shed 5 bases and J 6 bases; nucleotides not matched to a gene: 5.

As concerns this clonotype: This may be a read error, as it is one base from a much larger clone. The chain uses TRBV11-3 and TRBJ2-1, with D tentatively TRBD2 (6 bases). Trimming removed 2 bases from V and 5 bases from J, with 16 bases in between. Germline CDR1 reads SGHNT; CDR2 reads YENEEA. The CDR3 extends over 16 amino acids. The CDR3 DNA reads as TGTGCCAGCAGCTTATCGGCGGGACCAGCGGACAATGAGCAGTTCTTC. Its protein product is CASSLSAGPADNEQFF.

In its sample, this clonotype was seen a few times. The chain employs TRBV3-1 and TRBJ2-3; D unclear. The CDR3 has 16 residues. V was clipped by 1 base and J by 2 bases, with 13 bases between them. Germline V gene data show CDR1 as LGHDT and CDR2 as YNNKEL (reference sequence). CDR3 loop: CASSQGLSRVTDTQYF. CDR3 in DNA: TGTGCCAGCAGCCAAGGACTGTCCCGGGTCACAGATACGCAGTATTTT.

This clonotype was seen many times. The genes are TRBV6-5 and TRBJ1-2; D possibly corresponds to TRBD1 (6 bases). V lost 0 bases, J lost 8 bases, and 16 bases lay in between. The CDR3 extends over 15 amino acids. Germline CDR1 reads MNHEY; CDR2 reads SVGAGI. CDR3 amino acids: CASSYSGQGMGGYTF. For the CDR3, the DNA is TGTGCCAGCAGTTACTCAGGTCAGGGGATGGGAGGCTACACCTTC.

This clonotype has at least ten counts. The chain links TRBV20-1 to TRBJ2-7; D is possibly TRBD1 (7 bases). Germline assignment: CDR1 DFQATT and CDR2 SNEGSKA (reference sequence). Trimming pared 0 bases from V and 4 bases from J, leaving 10 bases between. The CDR3 is 13 residues long. CDR3 in DNA: TGCAGTGCTAGAGACAGGGGGAGGTACGAGCAGTACTTC. It specifies CSARDRGRYEQYF.

Turning to this clonotype: In this CDR3 the conserved last residue, phenylalanine or tryptophan, is missing, so a read error is likely. Because the CDR3's place on the DNA is in doubt, the DNA is left out and the CDR3 is given as listed by TCRdb. CDR3 residues: CASSPGTL. The genes are TRBV12-3 or TRBV12-4 and TRBJ2-6. Counting both end residues, the CDR3 totals 8 amino acids.

A remark on this clonotype: A much larger clone lies a single base off, so this may be a read error. The CDR3 region is CASSVLGVSGQGAGYTIYF. CDR3 bases: TGTGCCAGCAGCGTACTGGGGGTTTCGGGACAGGGGGCTGGATACACCATATATTTT. The chain is built from TRBV9 and TRBJ1-3; 12 bases are a match to TRBD1. CDR1 SGDLS and CDR2 YYNGEE come from the germline V gene. The CDR3 runs to 19 residues.

On this clonotype itself: This likely comes from a read error, as the CDR3 has no conserved phenylalanine or tryptophan at its end. J is TRBJ2-7 and V is TRBV10-2, with D possibly matching TRBD2 (6 bases). Trimming shortened V by 6 bases and J by 0 bases, and 12 bases separated the two germline ends. The CDR3 spans 14 residues. The V gene's germline CDR1 is WSHSY and CDR2 SAAADI. CDR3 in DNA: TGCGCCAGCAGCAACCGGGACTTCTCCTACGAGCAGTACTGT. Protein: CASSNRDFSYEQYC.

This clonotype was recorded many times. The gene calls are TRBV7-2 and TRBJ2-3, with unresolved D. Germline-derived CDR1 and CDR2 are SGHTA and FQGNSA. The ends were cut back, 3 bases at V and 6 bases at J, with 10 bases in the middle. The CDR3 spans 13 residues. The chain's CDR3 is CASSFQTLDTQYF. In DNA form, the CDR3 reads TGTGCCAGCAGCTTCCAGACGTTGGATACGCAGTATTTT.

This clonotype appeared many times. The chain has TRBV7-3 and TRBJ2-1; perhaps TRBD2 as D (7 bases). Trimming cost V 4 bases and J 3 bases, with 13 bases left between them. Germline CDR1 SGHTA, CDR2 FQGTGA. The CDR3 is 15 amino acids. The CDR3 loop is CASSSGGFNYNEQFF. The CDR3 nucleotides read TGTGCCAGCAGCTCGGGGGGCTTCAACTACAATGAGCAGTTCTTC. Drawing the rest from reference TRBV7-3 and TRBJ2-1, the complete variable domain is GAGVSQTPSNKVTEKGKYVELRCDPISGHTALYWYRQSLGQGPEFLIYFQGTGAADDSGLPNDRFFAVRPEGSVSTLKIQRTERGDSAVYLCASSSGGFNYNEQFFGPGTRLTVL.

The CDR3 sequence is CASSYPPGTGINEQFF. In DNA, the CDR3 is TGTGCCAGCAGTTACCCTCCCGGGACCGGGATCAATGAGCAGTTCTTC. The gene calls are TRBV6-2 or TRBV6-3 and TRBJ2-1, with D perhaps given as TRBD1 or TRBD2 (5 bases each). The CDR3 is 16 amino acids. CDR1 and CDR2 from the germline V gene are MNHEY and SVGEGT. V dropped 2 bases and J dropped 6 bases, with 17 bases sitting between them.

This clonotype was found many times. The chain combines TRBV19 with TRBJ1-2; 7 nucleotides line up with TRBD1. V was clipped by 10 bases and J by 0 bases; unmatched bases: 5. The CDR3 runs 13 residues. Germline V CDR1 and CDR2: LNHDA, SQIVND (reference sequence). Here the CDR3 DNA reads TGTGCCACCACAGGGGTCCCTAACTATGGCTACACCTTC. Translating it yields CATTGVPNYGYTF.

The table lists this clonotype with many counts. CDR3 bases: TGTGCCAGCAGCTTGAATATAGCGGGAGTTCTCGAGCAGTACTTC. This codes for CASSLNIAGVLEQYF. V is TRBV5-6 and J is TRBJ2-7, with TRBD2 matching over 9 bases. There are 15 residues in the CDR3. CDR1 and CDR2 from the germline V gene are SGHDT and YYEEEE. Germline trimming cut 1 base from V and 6 bases from J; bases unmatched to any gene: 8.

This clonotype was observed many times. The chain links TRBV6-6 to TRBJ2-7, with 10 bases identical to TRBD2. The CDR3 runs 18 residues. Germline assignment: CDR1 MNHNY and CDR2 SVGAGI (reference sequence). V trimming: 5 bases; J trimming: 4 bases; junction bases outside the gene matches: 17. CDR3 sequence reads: CASSPVLPLAGVKYEQYF. In DNA, the CDR3 is TGTGCCAGCAGTCCGGTCCTCCCCCTAGCGGGAGTTAAATACGAGCAGTACTTC.

The chain carries TRBV30 and TRBJ1-2, with a possible D match to TRBD1 (5 bases). This CDR3 has 16 amino acids. Germline loops: CDR1 GTSNPN, CDR2 SVGIG (reference sequence). V was cut by 3 bases and J by 5 bases, with 22 bases left in between. The CDR3 protein is CAWREGFDSGRYGYTF. In nucleotides, the CDR3 is TGTGCCTGGAGGGAGGGATTCGACAGCGGCCGATATGGCTACACCTTC.

As for this clonotype: Given a much more abundant clone one base away, this may be a read error. This chain joins TRBV12-3 or TRBV12-4 and TRBJ2-1, with D possibly TRBD2 on 6 matching bases. Trimming cost V 8 bases and J 9 bases, with 26 bases left between them. CDR3 size: 16 residues. The DNA of the CDR3 is TGTGCCAGCGTCCTTCTCGGGCGGAGGGGCCACAGTGAGCAGTTCTTC. This encodes CASVLLGRRGHSEQFF.

The V call is TRBV12-3 or TRBV12-4, the J call TRBJ2-1; D uncertain. CDR3 length: 12 amino acids. Trimming removed 7 bases at V and 2 bases at J, with 6 bases between. This CDR3 reads CASMSPYNEQFF. The CDR3 region has the DNA TGTGCCAGCATGAGCCCCTACAATGAGCAGTTCTTC.

To note about this clonotype: Being one base from a much bigger clone, this may be a read error. The CDR3 DNA sequence: TGCGTCAGCAGCCAAGTAGGGACCGGGACCCAGAACGAGCAGTACTTC. This encodes CVSSQVGTGTQNEQYF. The chain carries TRBV4-1 and TRBJ2-7; D might be TRBD1 or TRBD2, each matching 5 bases. Germline V gene data show CDR1 as MGHRA and CDR2 as YSYEKL. The CDR3 length is 16 residues.

The sample holds many counts of this clonotype. V is TRBV14 and J is TRBJ2-1; 7 nucleotides agree with TRBD2. The junction had 9 bases not matched to a gene; V was cut back by 0 bases and J by 4 bases. The germline gives CDR1 SGHDN, CDR2 FVKESK. The length of the CDR3 is 17 residues. The CDR3 nucleotides read TGTGCCAGCAGCCAAGACCTATCAGCGGGGCTTTACAATGAGCAGTTCTTC. It specifies CASSQDLSAGLYNEQFF.

There are many counts of this clonotype. The V and J genes are TRBV6-6 and TRBJ2-1; the match to TRBD2 covers 9 bases. Germline V lookup: CDR1 MNHNY, CDR2 SVGAGI (reference sequence). The CDR3 spans 15 residues. V shed 6 bases and J 9 bases; nucleotides not matched to a gene: 12. CDR3 nucleotide sequence: TGTGCCAGCAGCCGGGACTGGGCGGGAGGGGTTGAGCAGTTCTTC. Its protein product is CASSRDWAGGVEQFF.

The rearrangement joins TRBV20-1 to TRBJ1-1; a weak D match, TRBD1 (6 bases). The V gene lost 5 bases and the J gene lost 1 base, with 17 bases spanning the gap. This CDR3 comprises 15 residues. Per germline, CDR1 DFQATT and CDR2 SNEGSKA (reference sequence). DNA of the CDR3: TGCAGTGCTCCTGAGAATCCGGGGGCGAACACTGAAGCTTTCTTT. Translating gives CSAPENPGANTEAFF.

Remarks on this clonotype: A read error may explain this, as a much larger clone is one base away. This chain joins TRBV7-3 and TRBJ2-2; D unclear. The CDR3 has 13 residues. From germline, CDR1 is SGHTA and CDR2 FQGTGA. The CDR3: CVSSFGQTGELFF. The CDR3 DNA reads as TGTGTCAGCAGCTTTGGGCAAACCGGGGAGCTGTTTTTT. The whole variable domain, remainder taken from reference TRBV7-3 and TRBJ2-2, is GAGVSQTPSNKVTEKGKYVELRCDPISGHTALYWYRQSLGQGPEFLIYFQGTGAADDSGLPNDRFFAVRPEGSVSTLKIQRTERGDSAVYLCVSSFGQTGELFFGEGSRLTVL.

As for this clonotype: Germline is not matched at one junction end, which may reflect a read error. The chain couples TRBV6-5 to TRBJ2-7, with D possibly TRBD2 on 5 matching bases. From germline, CDR1 is MNHEY and CDR2 SVGAGI. CDR3 size: 14 residues. The CDR3 bases are TGTGCCAGCAGTCACTCGAGAGGGACCTACGAGCAGTACTTC. Residues: CASSHSRGTYEQYF.

In DNA, the CDR3 is TGTGCCTGCCAAGGGGGGGGCCTAGCGGGAGTCGGCGGGGAGCTGTTTTTT. This translates into CACQGGGLAGVGGELFF. The chain carries TRBV30 and TRBJ2-2, with 10 bases fitting TRBD2. The CDR3 has 17 residues. Germline V gene lookup returns CDR1 GTSNPN and CDR2 SVGIG (reference sequence). After removal of 6 bases from V and 7 bases from J, the junction contained 17 bases not matched to a gene.

In its sample, this clonotype was seen many times. V and J are TRBV20-1 and TRBJ2-1; TRBD2 agrees at 11 bases. Trimming took 1 base from V and 7 from J; bases not matched to a gene: 6. The germline CDR1 and CDR2 sequences are DFQATT and SNEGSKA (reference sequence). The CDR3 is 15 amino acids. The CDR3 spells CSARAPSGRTNEQFF. Here the CDR3 DNA reads TGCAGTGCTAGAGCGCCTAGCGGGAGGACGAATGAGCAGTTCTTC.